This T cell receptor (beta chain) was captured in a study of shared clonotypes between healthy human individuals. This clone has only one observation. The CDR3 has 14 residues. The V gene's germline CDR1 is KGHSH and CDR2 LQKENI. Trimming pared 2 bases from V and 7 bases from J, leaving 11 bases between. In the authors' workflow: Junction-only immunoSEQ sequences carried no quality scores, so filtering differed. Sequencing used immunoSEQ multiplex PCR; TCRdb keeps in-frame clones, though not all of them. V and J calls and clone size come straight from that table; D and trimming were deduced from the DNA. The table lists approximately 510,000 clones, 75% to 85% of them singletons.

This clonotype originated in a woman between 35 and 50 years old in good health. Some clones in this sample may be carry-over from other donors' samples. Material for sequencing was PBMCs. The chain uses TRBV18 and TRBJ1-4; maybe TRBD1 (5 bases). CDR3 bases: TGTGCCAGCTCACCAGAGGGGCGCGGTGAAAAACTGTTTTTT. Protein: CASSPEGRGEKLFF. The full variable domain, with the rest looked up from reference TRBV18 and TRBJ1-4, is NAGVMQNPRHLVRRRGQEARLRCSPMKGHSHVYWYRQLPEEGLKFMVYLQKENIIDESGMPKERFSAEFPKEGPSILRIQQVVRGDSAAYFCASSPEGRGEKLFFGSGTQLSVL.